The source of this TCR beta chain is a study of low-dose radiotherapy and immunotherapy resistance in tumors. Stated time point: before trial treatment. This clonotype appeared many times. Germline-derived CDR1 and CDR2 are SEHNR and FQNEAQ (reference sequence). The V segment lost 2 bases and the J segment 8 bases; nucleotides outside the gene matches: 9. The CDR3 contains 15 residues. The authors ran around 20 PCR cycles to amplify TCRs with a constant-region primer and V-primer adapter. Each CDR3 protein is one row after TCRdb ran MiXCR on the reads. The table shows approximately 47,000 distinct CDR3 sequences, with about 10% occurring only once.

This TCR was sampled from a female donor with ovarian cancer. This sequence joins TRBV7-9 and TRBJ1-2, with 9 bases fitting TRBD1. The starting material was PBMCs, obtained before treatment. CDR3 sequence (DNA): TGTGCCAGCAGCTTACCCCCCGGACAGGGGACAGGCTACACCTTC. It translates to CASSLPPGQGTGYTF.